The entry below describes one T cell receptor (beta chain). The data belong to a study of blood T cell repertoires in COVID-19. The wider study: Acute and convalescent COVID-19 specimens originated in the United States, Italy and Spain. Sources were T cells, B-cell-depleted T cells, or PBMCs; the material itself was cDNA or gDNA.

Trimming took off 0 bases at V and 6 bases at J, with 9 bases between the two ends. Germline CDR1 reads MNHEY; CDR2 reads SVGAGI. The CDR3 is made up of 15 amino acids. The authors' processing: The assay estimated nucleated cells by amplifying reference gene primers. The assay was immunoSEQ multiplex PCR, and TCRdb's table has in-frame clones only and misses some. V and J calls and clone size follow that table, whereas D and trimming were derived from the DNA. The sample includes tens of thousands of clones, 80% to 90% of them seen just once. V and J are TRBV6-5 and TRBJ1-6; D might be TRBD1 (5 bases). The TCR sequence derives from a man aged 60 to 69 with acute or convalescent COVID-19. Sequenced input: peripheral blood. This CDR3 is CASSYSQGGNSPLHF. DNA for the CDR3: TGTGCCAGCAGTTACTCGCAGGGCGGTAATTCACCCCTCCACTTT.